This T cell receptor beta chain came from a study of OX40 agonist ivuxolimab in advanced cancers. Comment on this clone: Its specificity is unknown.

Whole-study findings and limits: The authors also found low normalized T-cell clonal expansion in some nonresponders.

Sequencing used immunoSEQ multiplex PCR; TCRdb keeps in-frame clones, though not all of them. The sample comprises tens of thousands of clones, 90% to 95% of which are singletons, and around 2.7% rests with the top ten. Per germline, CDR1 SGHNT and CDR2 YYREEE (reference sequence). J lost 5 bases, V lost 4 bases, and 6 bases had no gene match. CDR3 length: 15 residues. The receptor was isolated from an adult with an advanced solid tumor such as melanoma, head and neck, liver or kidney cancer. The sequencing used CD4+ or CD8+ T cells sorted from blood, collected in a trial of the OX40 agonist ivuxolimab. V usage is TRBV5-4 and J usage is TRBJ1-4; TRBD1 matches 9 bases. The CDR3, as DNA: TGTGCCAGCAGCCGTCGACAGGGGGGCAATGAAAAACTGTTTTTT. Translating it yields CASSRRQGGNEKLFF.